This T cell receptor (beta chain) was captured in a study of cytomegalovirus exposure and HLA in healthy donors. Deletions cut 1 base from V and 3 bases from J, with 8 bases between. The CDR3 runs to 14 residues. Germline-derived CDR1 and CDR2 are SGHRS and YFSETQ. Amplification used 60 Vbeta primers and 13 Jbeta primers. Profiling relied on immunoSEQ multiplex PCR, and the TCRdb table lists in-frame clones only, not all of them. The table includes around 100,000 clones, about four fifths detected once. The source of this sequence is a man in his thirties or forties in good health and CMV-seropositive. Sequenced: PBMCs. The chain joins TRBV5-1 to TRBJ1-5; D is unclear. CDR3 nucleotides: TGCGCCAGCAGCTTGACACCCAACAATCAGCCCCAGCATTTT. Translated: CASSLTPNNQPQHF.